The present T cell receptor beta chain was sequenced within a study of blood T cell repertoires in COVID-19. Authors' analysis steps: How many nucleated cells were present was estimated from reference gene primer amplification. TCRdb's copy holds only in-frame clones and misses some; the assay was immunoSEQ multiplex PCR. That table furnishes V, J and clone size, whereas the DNA furnished D and trimming. The sample shows about 260,000 clones, around nine tenths of them seen only once. This CDR3 comprises 14 residues. Germline CDR1 reads LNHDA; CDR2 reads SQIVND (reference sequence). Trimming pared 4 bases from V and 7 bases from J, leaving 11 bases between.

Sequences were obtained from peripheral blood. The V and J genes are TRBV19 and TRBJ1-6; D is unresolved. The TCR originated in a woman aged 55-69 years with COVID-19, enrolled during active disease. CDR3 bases: TGTGCCAGTAGTAGGGCAGGCCGAAATTCACCCCTCCACTTT. Translation: CASSRAGRNSPLHF.